The text below deals with one T cell receptor (beta chain). Its specificity is not known. These data come from a study of human T cells and chemical hapten exposure. Study at large: Patch testing placed 0.01% DPC on the upper back, with readings at 6 days. Slight volume differences across pooled libraries mainly accounted for varying per-sample TCR yields.

The study, taken as a whole, reports: More PT1 expanded TCRs went with higher patch test scores. Donors were affected by alopecia, so their immune reaction might vary from that of healthy individuals.

Regarding time point: pre-sensitization, week 0. The treatment is: therapeutic diphenylcyclopropenone sensitization with weekly scalp DPC. Unseparated into fractions, whole blood served as the source from which total RNA was extracted. TCRdb itself ran the RACE reads through MiXCR, one entry per CDR3 protein. In the table there are approximately 50,000 distinct CDR3 sequences, approximately 9.6% of which are singletons. The V end lost 4 bases, the J end lost 7 bases, and 11 bases lay between the germline ends. The germline V gene has CDR1 MNHNS and CDR2 SASEGT. The CDR3 length is 12 residues. The clonotype comes from a woman aged 25 to 39 with alopecia areata. Some clones in this sample may be carry-over from other donors' samples. The J gene is TRBJ2-7, the V gene TRBV6-1, with D unresolved. Sequencing was performed on whole blood, taken in connection with sensitization to the hapten diphenylcyclopropenone (DPC). The CDR3 coding sequence is TGTGCCAGCAGTGGTGTCTTACGGGAGCAGTACTTC. This codes for CASSGVLREQYF.